The clone carrying this T cell receptor beta chain was counted many times. As for time point: longitudinal time-point 3. The data were obtained in a study of neurological immune-mediated disorders. The CDR3 totals 13 residues. CDR1 and CDR2 (germline): DFQATT, SNEGSKA (reference sequence). Trimming took off 0 bases at V and 5 bases at J, with 8 bases between the two ends. The output of every sequencing run exceeded 170 million TCR-beta sequences, derived from 15-18 subjects. MiXCR was run by TCRdb on the 5' RACE reads, yielding one entry per CDR3 protein. The table includes fewer than 50,000 distinct CDR3 sequences, about 13% detected once.

This clonotype was sampled from a male donor with HTLV-1-associated myelopathy (HAM/TSP). The chain is built from TRBV20-1 and TRBJ2-1; no clear D. Sequences were obtained from PBMCs. This chain's CDR3 is CSARDLPDNEQFF. As DNA, the CDR3 is TGCAGTGCTAGAGATTTGCCAGACAATGAGCAGTTCTTC.